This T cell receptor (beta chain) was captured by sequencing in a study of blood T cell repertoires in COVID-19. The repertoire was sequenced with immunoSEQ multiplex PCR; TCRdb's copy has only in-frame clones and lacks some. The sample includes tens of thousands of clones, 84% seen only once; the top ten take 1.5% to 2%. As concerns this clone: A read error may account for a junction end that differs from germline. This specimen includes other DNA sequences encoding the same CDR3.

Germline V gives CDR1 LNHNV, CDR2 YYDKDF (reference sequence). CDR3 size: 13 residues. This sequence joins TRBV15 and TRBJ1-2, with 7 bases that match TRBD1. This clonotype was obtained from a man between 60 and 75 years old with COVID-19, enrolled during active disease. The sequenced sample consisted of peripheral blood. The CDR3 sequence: CATSLEQGTGYTF. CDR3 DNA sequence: TGTGCCACCAGCCTAGAACAGGGGACTGGCTATACCTTC.